This passage covers 27 T cell receptor beta chains from one sample sequenced in a study of control samples from healthy donors and cancer patients (TCRdb year 2020). Libraries were prepared through the immunoSEQ multiplex PCR assay. In TCRdb, the immuneACCESS table is reduced to in-frame sequences with V and J assigned. These tables do not hold every clone; where another copy was compared, an unresolved V gene accounts for under half, and the others remain unexplained. The table for this sample lists around 82,000 clones; approximately 91% of them were counted only once. The leading ten clones occupy 7.2% of the sample. Sample: blood. These receptors were taken from a man in his forties or fifties in good health.

The chain combines TRBV15 with TRBJ2-1; no reliable D call. V lost 3 bases and J lost 5, with 8 bases in between. Germline assignment: CDR1 LNHNV and CDR2 YYDKDF (reference sequence). The CDR3 length is 13 residues. CDR3 sequence (DNA): TGTGCCACCAGCAGGAAGACAAACAATGAGCAGTTCTTC. Amino acid sequence: CATSRKTNNEQFF.

V gene TRBV4-2 combines with J gene TRBJ1-1; unclear D gene. In germline, CDR1 is LGHNA, CDR2 YNFKEQ. V dropped 0 bases and J dropped 8 bases, with 10 bases sitting between them. The CDR3 spans 13 residues. CDR3 nucleotides: TGTGCCAGCAGCCAAGATATGGAGACAGAAGCTTTCTTT. It encodes CASSQDMETEAFF.

A few counts support this clone. The rearrangement uses TRBV19 and TRBJ1-2, with TRBD1 identical over 10 bases. This CDR3 has 15 amino acids. V lost 3 bases to trimming and J lost 6 bases; unmatched junction nucleotides: 7. CDR1 LNHDA and CDR2 SQIVND come from the germline V gene (reference sequence). CDR3 in DNA: TGTGCCAGTAGTATTACCGGGACAGGGGACCATGGCTACACCTTC. Residues: CASSITGTGDHGYTF. Filled out from reference TRBV19 and TRBJ1-2, the complete variable domain reads DGGITQSPKYLFRKEGQNVTLSCEQNLNHDAMYWYRQDPGQGLRLIYYSQIVNDFQKGDIAEGYSVSREKKESFPLTVTSAQKNPTAFYLCASSITGTGDHGYTFGSGTRLTVV.

The V and J genes are TRBV4-1 and TRBJ1-6, with 7 bases identical to TRBD1. J lost 7 bases, V lost 0 bases, and 6 bases had no gene match. Germline assignment: CDR1 MGHRA and CDR2 YSYEKL. The CDR3 extends over 16 amino acids. CDR3 nucleotides: TGCGCCAGCAGCCAAGATCCCGGCAGGGGGAATTCACCCCTCCACTTT. Translated, it gives CASSQDPGRGNSPLHF.

The chain has TRBV9 and TRBJ1-3; D is undetermined. The CDR3 has 15 residues. Per germline, CDR1 SGDLS and CDR2 YYNGEE. V lost 0 bases to trimming and J lost 0 bases, with 7 bases between them. CDR3 region: CASSVGGASGNTIYF. The CDR3 DNA reads as TGTGCCAGCAGCGTAGGAGGCGCCTCTGGAAACACCATATATTTT.

V and J are TRBV6-5 and TRBJ1-2, with TRBD1 identical over 11 bases. V trimming: 5 bases; J trimming: 4 bases; junction bases outside the gene matches: 3. Germline V gene lookup returns CDR1 MNHEY and CDR2 SVGAGI. This CDR3 has 14 residues. The CDR3 region is CASSTDRGLYGYTF. CDR3 in DNA: TGTGCCAGCAGTACGGACAGGGGGCTCTATGGCTACACCTTC.

The sample holds a few counts of this clone. The chain links TRBV3-1 (or the pseudogene TRBV3-2) to TRBJ2-7, with 10 bases lining up with TRBD1. V shed 4 bases and J 10 bases; nucleotides not matched to a gene: 10. The CDR3 loop spans 14 amino acids. CDR1 is LGHDT and CDR2 is YNNKEL in the germline V gene (reference sequence). The CDR3, as DNA: TGTGCCAGCAGCCCTGGGACAGGGGTTTCAGCCCAGTACTTC. It translates to CASSPGTGVSAQYF.

This chain links TRBV7-9 with TRBJ2-1; D is unresolved. Between the trimmed V and J ends, which lost 5 bases and 15 bases, there was a span of 23 bases. The V gene's germline CDR1 is SEHNR and CDR2 FQNEAQ (reference sequence). The CDR3 covers 14 residues. The CDR3: CASSPTAGLSSLFF. The CDR3 DNA reads as TGTGCCAGCAGCCCAACAGCTGGCCTATCGAGTTTGTTCTTC. The variable domain in full, completed from reference TRBV7-9 and TRBJ2-1, reads DTGVSQNPRHKITKRGQNVTFRCDPISEHNRLYWYRQTLGQGPEFLTYFQNEAQLEKSRLLSDRFSAERPKGSFSTLEIQRTEQGDSAMYLCASSPTAGLSSLFFGPGTRLTVL.

This clone turned up a few times. The gene calls are TRBV6-5 and TRBJ1-4, with D possibly being TRBD1 (5 bases). The CDR3 is 15 amino acids. The V and J ends lost 2 bases and 5 bases respectively, with 12 bases between them. Per germline, CDR1 MNHEY and CDR2 SVGAGI. CDR3: CASSYLKGQNEKLFF. DNA of the CDR3: TGTGCCAGCAGTTACCTCAAGGGGCAAAATGAAAAACTGTTTTTT.

This clone has just one count. The genes are TRBV9 and TRBJ1-2, with D perhaps TRBD1 (5 bases). Deletions cut 4 bases from V and 3 bases from J, with 10 bases between. From germline, CDR1 is SGDLS and CDR2 YYNGEE. This CDR3 has 13 amino acids. The CDR3 DNA reads TGTGCCAGCAGCCCCAGGGAGGACTATGGCTACACCTTC. It encodes CASSPREDYGYTF.

The rearrangement links TRBV7-2 to TRBJ1-5; D is undetermined. V lost 2 bases, J lost 0 bases, and 5 bases lay in between. There are 14 residues in the CDR3. The germline V gene encodes CDR1 SGHTA and CDR2 FQGNSA. The CDR3 spells CASSLYSSNQPQHF. The CDR3 nucleotides read TGTGCCAGCAGCTTATACAGTAGCAATCAGCCCCAGCATTTT.

The chain uses TRBV5-1 and TRBJ1-2; D may be TRBD1 (6 bases). The CDR3 covers 15 residues. Germline V lookup: CDR1 SGHRS, CDR2 YFSETQ. V dropped 3 bases and J dropped 4 bases, with 16 bases sitting between them. CDR3 amino acids: CASSSYREGSYGYTF. CDR3 nucleotides: TGCGCCAGCAGCTCCTACAGGGAGGGAAGCTATGGCTACACCTTC.

The chain recombines TRBV29-1 with TRBJ2-2; D not resolved. Germline V gene sequence: CDR1 SQVTM, CDR2 ANQGSEA. The CDR3 has 12 residues. V gave up 4 bases and J gave up 5 bases, with 8 bases separating them. The CDR3 is CSVVKTTGELFF. The CDR3 DNA is TGCAGCGTTGTGAAGACAACCGGGGAGCTGTTTTTT.

The J gene is TRBJ2-1, the V gene TRBV5-6, with TRBD2 matching over 9 bases. CDR3 length: 17 amino acids. V shed 1 base and J 7 bases; nucleotides not matched to a gene: 12. CDR1 is SGHDT, CDR2 YYEEEE, per germline. The CDR3 is CASSLRLVASGVNEQFF. The CDR3, as DNA: TGTGCCAGCAGCTTGAGATTGGTGGCTAGCGGGGTAAATGAGCAGTTCTTC.

The chain links TRBV7-9 to TRBJ2-7; TRBD1 agrees at 9 bases. The V segment lost 5 bases and the J segment 4 bases; nucleotides outside the gene matches: 3. Germline V CDR1 and CDR2: SEHNR, FQNEAQ (reference sequence). The CDR3 is made up of 13 amino acids. The CDR3 here is CASSPGTGYEQYF. In DNA form, the CDR3 reads TGTGCCAGCAGCCCAGGGACAGGGTACGAGCAGTACTTC.

V is TRBV6-6 and J is TRBJ2-5; 9 nucleotides agree with TRBD2. Germline lookup yields CDR1 MNHNY and CDR2 SVGAGI (reference sequence). Trimming removed 0 bases from V and 1 base from J; junction bases left unmatched: 3. The CDR3 loop spans 16 amino acids. This CDR3 is CASSYSSGGSQETQYF. For the CDR3, the DNA is TGTGCCAGCAGTTACTCAAGCGGGGGGAGCCAAGAGACCCAGTACTTC.

The chain recombines TRBV19 with TRBJ1-5; D is unresolved. V lost 5 bases and J lost 3, with 5 bases in between. Germline lookup yields CDR1 LNHDA and CDR2 SQIVND (reference sequence). The CDR3 has 12 residues. CDR3 protein: CASSQVNQPQHF. CDR3 DNA: TGTGCCAGTAGTCAAGTCAATCAGCCCCAGCATTTT.

CDR3 in DNA: TGTGCCAGCTCACCCCACAGGGGGAATGAGCAGTTCTTC. Amino acid sequence: CASSPHRGNEQFF. The V and J genes are TRBV18 and TRBJ2-1, with 8 bases fitting TRBD1. Trimming removed 3 bases from V and 7 bases from J; junction bases left unmatched: 2. Germline lookup yields CDR1 KGHSH and CDR2 LQKENI. The CDR3 length is 13 residues.

This clone was picked up one time. The chain has TRBV7-8 and TRBJ1-6; no definite D call. This CDR3 spans 14 amino acids. The V and J ends lost 7 bases and 5 bases respectively, with 12 bases between them. Germline CDR1 is SGHVS and CDR2 is FQNEAQ. This CDR3 reads CASNPGRDNSPLHF. In nucleotides, the CDR3 is TGTGCCAGCAATCCGGGCAGAGATAATTCACCCCTCCACTTT.

This clone occurred once. V gene TRBV5-1 combines with J gene TRBJ2-3, with 9 bases matching TRBD2. After removal of 0 bases from V and 0 bases from J, the junction contained 8 bases not matched to a gene. Germline CDR1 reads SGHRS; CDR2 reads YFSETQ. This CDR3 comprises 18 residues. DNA for the CDR3: TGCGCCAGCAGCTTGGATGGGGCTAGCGGGGTTAGCACAGATACGCAGTATTTT. Protein: CASSLDGASGVSTDTQYF.

The V call is TRBV9, the J call TRBJ2-3; 12 bases map to TRBD2. V was pared by 5 bases and J by 2 bases, with 6 bases of the junction left unmatched. CDR1 SGDLS and CDR2 YYNGEE come from the germline V gene. The CDR3 is 16 amino acids. CDR3 bases: TGTGCCAGCAGTCCTAGGACTAGCGGGACCACAGATACGCAGTATTTT. This sequence encodes CASSPRTSGTTDTQYF. The entire variable domain, with the rest obtained from reference TRBV9 and TRBJ2-3, is as follows: DSGVTQTPKHLITATGQRVTLRCSPRSGDLSVYWYQQSLDQGLQFLIQYYNGEERAKGNILERFSAQQFPDLHSELNLSSLELGDSALYFCASSPRTSGTTDTQYFGPGTRLTVL.

This clone came up once. The V call is TRBV7-2, the J call TRBJ2-2; D is unclear. CDR3 length equals 13 residues. The ends were cut back, 7 bases at V and 6 bases at J, with 12 bases in the middle. Germline V gene sequence: CDR1 SGHTA, CDR2 FQGNSA. CDR3 amino acids: CASTLGFPGELFF. CDR3 nucleotides: TGTGCCAGCACCTTGGGCTTCCCCGGGGAGCTGTTTTTT.

The chain combines TRBV19 with TRBJ2-5, with D unclear. The germline gives CDR1 LNHDA, CDR2 SQIVND (reference sequence). Trimming cost V 5 bases and J 5 bases, with 12 bases left between them. The CDR3 totals 13 residues. The CDR3 DNA reads as TGTGCCAGTAGTCCGCAGATCGGGGAGACCCAGTACTTC. It encodes CASSPQIGETQYF.

The rearrangement links TRBV7-9 to TRBJ1-4, with TRBD1 matching 9 bases. Germline lookup yields CDR1 SEHNR and CDR2 FQNEAQ (reference sequence). The CDR3 loop spans 15 amino acids. Trimming took 4 bases from V and 5 from J; bases not matched to a gene: 5. The CDR3 region has the DNA TGTGCCAGCAGCTCGGGACAGGGCGGGAATGAAAAACTGTTTTTT. It translates to CASSSGQGGNEKLFF.

As DNA, the CDR3 is TGTGCCAGCAACCGACAGGGTAGTCAGCCCCAGCATTTT. Residues: CASNRQGSQPQHF. This chain joins TRBV2 and TRBJ1-5; 7 positions agree with TRBD1. Germline V gives CDR1 SNHLY, CDR2 FYNNEI. The CDR3 totals 13 residues. Trimming cost V 7 bases and J 6 bases; bases outside gene matches: 6.

This chain joins TRBV18 and TRBJ1-2; D gene ambiguous. This CDR3 comprises 12 residues. In germline, CDR1 is KGHSH, CDR2 LQKENI. V lost 0 bases to trimming and J lost 7 bases, with 6 bases between them. CDR3 in amino acids: CASSPPKSGYTF. In nucleotides, the CDR3 is TGTGCCAGCTCACCACCGAAGAGTGGCTACACCTTC.

The chain joins TRBV21-1 to TRBJ1-1; TRBD1, as called in the table, went unchecked against the DNA. TRBV21-1 has pseudogene status. The CDR3 is 15 residues long. The CDR3 loop is CASSKVRGGHTEAFF. CDR3 in DNA: TGTGCCAGCAGCAAAGTGCGAGGGGGCCACACTGAAGCTTTCTTT.